This T cell receptor (beta chain) stems from a study of blood T cells in healthy people across ages (dated by TCRdb to the mid-2010s). Context from the whole study: In model experiments, template switching captured roughly one uniquely barcoded TCR beta cDNA molecule for every two T cells. Using deep sequencing normalized with unique cDNA molecular identifiers, the study measured how TCR beta repertoire diversity changes with age. Donors were grouped into four age groups: young (average roughly 17 years), middle-aged (about 40), aged (around 62) and long-lived (approximately 78). Two additional independent replicas of 1 million unique cDNA reads from the same blood draw were analyzed for two donors (one aged 18 to 30 and one aged 80 or older).

Of note for this clonotype: Its antigen is currently not known. No base-level quality is on record; no much larger clone is a single base apart.

Overall study results and their limits: Observed TCR beta diversity per million T cells fell roughly linearly with age, and a significant reduction was already apparent by age roughly 40. Since profiling was done on bulk unsorted PBMCs, naive and antigen-experienced compartments could not be conclusively compared. Compared with the aged group, the long-lived group had more naive CD4+ T cells, fewer expanded clones and increased TCR diversity, suggesting age selection. Observed TCR beta diversity correlated strongly with the percentage of naive T cells measured by flow cytometry. Because donor CMV infection status was unknown, age-related changes in expanded clonotypes were potentially confounded. Estimates of total diversity based on one million sequenced T cells were regarded as lower bounds and as underestimates.

Library prep was done by 5' RACE. Sequencing relied on an Illumina HiSeq 2500. A second about 7 to 12 cycle PCR used a sample-barcoded 5' primer and a J-beta primer mix. A unique molecular identifier was introduced onto each TCR beta cDNA molecule by a template-switch 5' adaptor carrying 12 random nucleotides. At least 3 million CDR3-containing paired-end reads were obtained from each sample. All of the RNA was converted into first-strand cDNA using the Mint cDNA synthesis kit, with a TRBC-specific oligonucleotide serving as the primer. Following uracil-DNA glycosylase treatment, all cDNA underwent a first 18-cycle PCR with the universal primers M1SS and BC2_uni_R. The paper's data handling went like this. Each sample was normalized by randomly selecting 1 million high-quality reads, each carrying a distinct molecular identifier. Reads sharing molecular identifiers were discarded rather than binned into consensus sequences. CDR3 identification, clonotype clustering and error correction used MiTCR with a Q25 quality threshold and the strictest error-elimination algorithm. A nonparametric unseen species model using Euler transformation provided a lower-bound estimate of total TCR beta diversity. TCRdb reanalyzed the raw reads on its own, using fastp at Q25 for trimming and MiXCR for clone calling, and kept in-frame beta chains. Every CDR3 protein is listed once, alongside the most common genes and DNA of its rows. The V and J calls were determined by TCRdb, not by the authors. The sample data list over 500,000 distinct CDR3 sequences, and about 25% of these were observed just once. The ten largest clones capture 3% to 4% of the sample.

The donors were 40 or so Caucasian individuals from Russia, aged roughly 6 to 100 years, who were systemically healthy. Roughly 10 milliliters of peripheral blood were collected from each donor into EDTA-treated Vacutainer tubes. Ficoll-Paque density-gradient centrifugation was used to isolate PBMCs, with at least 6 million per sample. Trizol reagent was used to extract total RNA from the PBMCs, yielding at least 5 micrograms per sample. For every donor, flow cytometry on a PBMC aliquot measured the percentage of naive CD45RAhigh/CD27high T cells. These records were also assigned to another study, of T cells of mothers and their children. The second study, in turn, reports: Nine systemically healthy Caucasian individuals served as donors, namely three mothers together with their six children. cDNA synthesis used all of the extracted RNA, with roughly 1.5 ug of RNA in each 15 ul reaction. Sample barcodes and 2-4 random nucleotides were added via the M1S primer in the second PCR. Over 10 million TCR beta CDR3 reads came from each mother, compared with roughly 2.8 million reads from each child. TCR recombination output is similarly shaped by thymic selection in related and unrelated pairs, with a minor effect exerted by inherited differences. Normalized repertoire overlap in related mother-child pairs was always slightly higher than in unrelated mother-child pairs, but the difference was never significant. With a sensitivity of about 100 clones per million clonotypes, no persistent microchimeric T cell clones were detected. In the study, deep NGS was used to compare the TCR beta repertoires of mothers and children, and features distinguishing related mother-child pairs from unrelated individuals were sought. The mean age was around 40 +/- 4 years for the mothers and approximately 11 +/- 4 years for the children. After adapter ligation was performed with NEBNext reagents, the libraries were sequenced on an Illumina HiSeq 2000 with 100+100 nt paired-end reads. To avoid cross-contamination, the mother libraries and the child libraries were prepared a month apart and sequenced in separate runs. For each donor, somewhere between about 450,000 and 2,100,000 distinct TCR beta clonotypes were identified. Naive TCR beta clonotypes were estimated from low-frequency clonotypes matched to each donor's FACS-determined naive share, without sorting.

The specimen was blood. The sequence was obtained from a boy younger than 10 in good health.

The sequenced DNA: TGTGCCAGCAGTGCCCGGGACTACGAGCAGTACTTC. Its protein product is CASSARDYEQYF. Recombination connected TRBV6-2 or TRBV6-3 to TRBJ2-7; TRBD2 could be the D gene, as 5 bases match. From the cysteine through the phenylalanine, the CDR3 covers 12 amino acids. Left in the record is the CDR3 DNA by itself, 36 bases read in frame from the first base. The junction carries 8 bases between V and J, which are trimmed by 5 bases and 3 bases respectively. Per the germline V gene, MNHEY is the CDR1 and SVGEGT is the CDR2.